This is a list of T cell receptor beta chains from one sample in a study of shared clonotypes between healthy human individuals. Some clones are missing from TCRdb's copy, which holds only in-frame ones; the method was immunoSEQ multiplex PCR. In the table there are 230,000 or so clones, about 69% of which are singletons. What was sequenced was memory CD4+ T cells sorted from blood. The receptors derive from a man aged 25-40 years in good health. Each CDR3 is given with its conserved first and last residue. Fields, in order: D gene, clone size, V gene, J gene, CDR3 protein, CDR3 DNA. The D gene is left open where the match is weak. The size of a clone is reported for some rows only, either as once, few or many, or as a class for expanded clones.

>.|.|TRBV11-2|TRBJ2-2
CASIFAPLRGTGELFF
TGTGCCAGCATCTTTGCTCCATTAAGGGGCACCGGGGAGCTGTTTTTT
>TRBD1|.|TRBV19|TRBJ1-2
CASIPQGVNYGYTF
TGTGCCAGTATTCCACAGGGGGTAAACTATGGCTACACCTTC
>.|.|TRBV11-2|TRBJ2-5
CASEVRGWETQYF
TGTGCCAGCGAAGTAAGGGGGTGGGAGACCCAGTACTTC
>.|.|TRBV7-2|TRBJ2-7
CASSTSTGEGYEQYF
TGTGCCAGCAGCACCTCGACAGGGGAGGGATACGAGCAGTACTTC
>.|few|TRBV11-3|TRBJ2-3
CASSLVPDTQYF
TGTGCCAGCAGCTTAGTTCCAGATACGCAGTATTTT
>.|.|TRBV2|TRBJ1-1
CASRGVLNTEAFF
TGTGCCAGCAGGGGGGTCCTGAACACTGAAGCTTTCTTT
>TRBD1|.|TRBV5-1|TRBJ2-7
CASSHDLNRGIYEQYF
TGCGCCAGCAGCCACGATCTTAACAGGGGAATCTACGAGCAGTACTTC
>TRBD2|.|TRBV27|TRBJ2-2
CASSLVGSGSAGELFF
TGTGCCAGCAGTTTAGTGGGTAGCGGGAGTGCAGGGGAGCTGTTTTTT
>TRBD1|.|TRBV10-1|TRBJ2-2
CASSESTGANTGELFF
TGCGCCAGCAGTGAGAGTACAGGGGCGAACACCGGGGAGCTGTTTTTT
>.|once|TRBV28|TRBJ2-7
CASSLPHEQYF
TGTGCCAGCAGCCTCCCGCACGAGCAGTACTTC
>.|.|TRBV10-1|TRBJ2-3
CASSAGGGAWAHTQYF
TGCGCCAGCAGCGCCGGTGGCGGGGCTTGGGCGCATACGCAGTATTTT
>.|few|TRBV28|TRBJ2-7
CASSFQHRPPYEQYF
TGTGCCAGCAGTTTTCAGCACAGGCCACCCTACGAGCAGTACTTC
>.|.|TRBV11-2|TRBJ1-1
CASSLASQWNTEAFF
TGTGCCAGCAGCTTAGCATCTCAGTGGAACACTGAAGCTTTCTTT
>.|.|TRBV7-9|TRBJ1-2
CASSFDRRGYGYTF
TGTGCCAGCAGCTTTGACAGGAGAGGGTATGGCTACACCTTC
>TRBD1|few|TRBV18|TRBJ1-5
CASSLGTGAQPQHF
TGTGCCAGCTCCCTCGGGACAGGGGCTCAGCCCCAGCATTTT
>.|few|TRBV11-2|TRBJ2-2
CASSLDLGARGELFF
TGTGCCAGCAGCTTAGATCTGGGGGCGCGCGGGGAGCTGTTTTTT
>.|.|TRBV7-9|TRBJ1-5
CASSSRGGHDYGNQPQHF
TGTGCCAGCAGCTCAAGGGGGGGACATGACTATGGCAATCAGCCCCAGCATTTT
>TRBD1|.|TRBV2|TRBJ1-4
CASSETGGGEKLFF
TGTGCCAGCAGTGAGACAGGGGGCGGTGAAAAACTGTTTTTT
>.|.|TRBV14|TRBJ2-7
CASSLNHLLEQYF
TGTGCCAGCAGCCTGAACCACCTCCTCGAGCAGTACTTC
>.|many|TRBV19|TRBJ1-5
CASSIVPRLSGQPQHF
TGTGCCAGTAGTATTGTCCCCCGGCTAAGCGGTCAGCCCCAGCATTTT
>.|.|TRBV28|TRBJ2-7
CASSSYLAKSSYEQYF
TGTGCCAGCAGCAGTTACTTAGCTAAGAGCTCCTACGAGCAGTACTTC
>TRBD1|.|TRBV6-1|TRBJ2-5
CASSLDRVEETQYF
TGTGCCAGCAGCTTGGACAGGGTCGAAGAGACCCAGTACTTC
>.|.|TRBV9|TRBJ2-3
CASSVFDSSDTQYF
TGTGCCAGCAGCGTATTCGACTCTAGCGATACGCAGTATTTT
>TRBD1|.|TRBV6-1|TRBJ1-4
CASSALTGKGEKLFF
TGTGCCAGCAGTGCATTGACAGGGAAGGGTGAAAAACTGTTTTTT
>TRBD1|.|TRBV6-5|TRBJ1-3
CASTRTGSSGNTIYF
TGTGCCAGCACCCGGACAGGGAGCTCTGGAAACACCATATATTTT